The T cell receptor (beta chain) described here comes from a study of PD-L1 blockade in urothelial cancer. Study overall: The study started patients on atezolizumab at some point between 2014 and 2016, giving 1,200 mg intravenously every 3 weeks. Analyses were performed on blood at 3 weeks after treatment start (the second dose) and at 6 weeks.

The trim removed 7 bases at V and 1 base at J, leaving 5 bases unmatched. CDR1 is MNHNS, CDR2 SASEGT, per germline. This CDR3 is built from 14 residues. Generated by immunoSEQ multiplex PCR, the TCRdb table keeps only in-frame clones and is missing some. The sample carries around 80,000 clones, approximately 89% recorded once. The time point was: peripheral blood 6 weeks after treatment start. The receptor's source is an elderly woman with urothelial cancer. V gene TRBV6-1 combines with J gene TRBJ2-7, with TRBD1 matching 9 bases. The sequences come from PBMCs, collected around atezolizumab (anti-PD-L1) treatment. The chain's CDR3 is CASKRTGDSYEQYF. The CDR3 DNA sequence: TGTGCCAGCAAAAGGACAGGGGATTCCTACGAGCAGTACTTC.